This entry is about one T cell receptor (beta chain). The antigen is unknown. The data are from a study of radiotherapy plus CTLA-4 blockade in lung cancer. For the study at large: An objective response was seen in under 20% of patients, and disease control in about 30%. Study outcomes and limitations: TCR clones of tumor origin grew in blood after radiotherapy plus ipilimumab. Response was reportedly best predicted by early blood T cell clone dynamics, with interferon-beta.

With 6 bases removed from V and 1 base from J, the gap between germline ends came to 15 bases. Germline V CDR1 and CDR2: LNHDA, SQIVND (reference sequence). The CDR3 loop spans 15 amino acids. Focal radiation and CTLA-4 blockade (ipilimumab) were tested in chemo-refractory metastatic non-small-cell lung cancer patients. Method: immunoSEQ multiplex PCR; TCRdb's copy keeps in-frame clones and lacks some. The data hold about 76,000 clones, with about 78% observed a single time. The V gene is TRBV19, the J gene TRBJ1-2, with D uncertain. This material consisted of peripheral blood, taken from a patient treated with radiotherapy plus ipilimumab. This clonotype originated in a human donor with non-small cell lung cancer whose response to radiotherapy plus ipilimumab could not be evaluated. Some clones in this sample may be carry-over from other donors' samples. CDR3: CASSLTFNGNYGYTF. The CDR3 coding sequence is TGTGCCAGTAGCCTGACTTTTAACGGTAACTATGGCTACACCTTC.